This record concerns one T cell receptor (beta chain) sequence. This entry belongs to a study of human T cells and chemical hapten exposure. Study at large: Researchers reported sensitizing an approximately 2 cm by approximately 2 cm upper inner arm skin site with 2% DPC.

TCRdb reprocessed the RACE reads with MiXCR, giving one entry per CDR3 protein. Of 80,000 to 100,000 distinct CDR3 sequences listed, approximately 10% are singletons. Regarding time point: patch test 3, about 24 weeks after DPC sensitization. Treatment noted: therapeutic diphenylcyclopropenone sensitization with weekly scalp DPC. The length of the CDR3 is 14 residues. V shed 6 bases, J shed 8 bases, and the junction held 7 bases outside the gene matches. Germline CDR1 MNHEY, CDR2 SVGAGI. Source: whole blood, taken in connection with sensitization to the hapten diphenylcyclopropenone (DPC). The TCR sequence derives from a woman between 50 and 59 years old with alopecia areata. Some clones in this sample may be carry-over from other donors' samples. This chain links TRBV6-5 with TRBJ1-4, with 9 bases lining up with TRBD1. CDR3 loop: CASRPQGAGEKLFF. In nucleotides, the CDR3 is TGTGCCAGCAGGCCACAGGGGGCCGGGGAAAAACTGTTTTTT.